The 15 T cell receptor beta chains listed next were all sequenced from one sample in a study of beta chain features in type 1 diabetes. Investigators reverse transcribed all isolated RNA, so they sequenced expressed TCRB transcripts. Profiled with immunoSEQ multiplex PCR; TCRdb holds only in-frame clones, not every one. The table records under 350,000 clones, approximately 8.1% of them present only once. The sequenced material came from central memory CD4+ T cells from blood. The origin of the receptors is a woman younger than 30 in good health.

This clone was seen many times. This chain links TRBV7-2 with TRBJ2-3; no clear D gene. CDR1 SGHTA and CDR2 FQGNSA come from the germline V gene. Trimming took 6 bases from V and 2 from J, leaving 12 bases between them. The CDR3 runs 14 residues. Here the CDR3 reads CASRVGVTTDTQYF. The CDR3 bases are TGTGCCAGCAGGGTCGGCGTTACCACAGATACGCAGTATTTT.

The CDR3 region is CASGLVLGGQGGRTNYGYTF. CDR3 in DNA: TGTGCTAGTGGTTTGGTACTCGGTGGACAGGGCGGCAGGACTAACTATGGCTACACCTTC. The gene calls are TRBV12-5 and TRBJ1-2; 8 nucleotides agree with TRBD1. V gave up 0 bases and J gave up 0 bases; unmatched junction bases: 15. Germline V gene lookup returns CDR1 LGHNT and CDR2 FRNRAP. This CDR3 comprises 20 residues.

The gene calls are TRBV5-4 and TRBJ2-1, with D perhaps TRBD1 (5 bases). From germline, CDR1 is SGHNT and CDR2 YYREEE (reference sequence). The CDR3 extends over 16 amino acids. The ends were cut back, 0 bases at V and 0 bases at J, with 10 bases in the middle. The CDR3 is CASSLGGQSSYNEQFF. The CDR3 coding sequence is TGTGCCAGCAGCTTGGGGGGCCAGAGCTCCTACAATGAGCAGTTCTTC.

This clone was seen a handful of times. Other nucleotide sequences in the sample specify the same CDR3. This chain links TRBV18 with TRBJ2-1; tentative D call: TRBD1 (5 bases). The CDR3 runs to 11 residues. Trimming left V 6 bases short and J 8 bases short, with 8 bases between. Germline V CDR1 and CDR2: KGHSH, LQKENI. The CDR3 nucleotides read TGTGCCAGCTCGCTAGGGGATGAGCAGTTCTTC. Its protein product is CASSLGDEQFF. Combining the CDR3 with reference TRBV18 and TRBJ2-1 gives the whole variable domain NAGVMQNPRHLVRRRGQEARLRCSPMKGHSHVYWYRQLPEEGLKFMVYLQKENIIDESGMPKERFSAEFPKEGPSILRIQQVVRGDSAAYFCASSLGDEQFFGPGTRLTVL.

The chain joins TRBV18 to TRBJ1-2; D gene ambiguous. CDR3 size: 14 residues. CDR1 is KGHSH and CDR2 is LQKENI in the germline V gene. V was cut by 2 bases and J by 3 bases, with 10 bases left in between. The CDR3 nucleotides are TGTGCCAGCTCACCAGGCTCCGGGGACTATGGCTACACCTTC. Translating it yields CASSPGSGDYGYTF.

This chain's CDR3 is CASSERWGPSGANVLTF. The CDR3 DNA reads TGTGCCAGCAGTGAACGCTGGGGGCCTTCTGGGGCCAACGTCCTGACTTTC. The chain couples TRBV2 to TRBJ2-6; D is possibly TRBD1 (6 bases). Germline CDR1 is SNHLY and CDR2 is FYNNEI. V lost 2 bases and J 1 base, leaving 12 bases between the germline ends. The CDR3 is made up of 17 amino acids.

This chain uses TRBV5-6 with TRBJ2-3; D ambiguous. V gave up 0 bases and J gave up 0 bases, with 17 bases separating them. Germline CDR1 is SGHDT and CDR2 is YYEEEE. The CDR3 totals 18 residues. The CDR3 DNA is TGTGCCAGCAGCTTGGCTTTTTCGGGCAGGCCTAGCACAGATACGCAGTATTTT. It yields the protein CASSLAFSGRPSTDTQYF.

The V gene is TRBV7-2, the J gene TRBJ2-1; D unresolved. V lost 5 bases and J lost 4, with 12 bases in between. This CDR3 comprises 14 residues. Germline CDR1 reads SGHTA; CDR2 reads FQGNSA. The CDR3 here is CASSNPVPYNEQFF. As DNA, the CDR3 is TGTGCCAGCAGCAACCCGGTACCTTACAATGAGCAGTTCTTC.

The rearrangement joins TRBV30 to TRBJ1-6; D is unresolved. V lost 0 bases and J 0 bases, leaving 15 bases between the germline ends. The CDR3 consists of 18 residues. Germline values: CDR1 GTSNPN, CDR2 SVGIG (reference sequence). The CDR3 DNA is TGTGCCTGGAGTGTATCTCCCGAGAATAGCTCCTATAATTCACCCCTCCACTTT. Translating gives CAWSVSPENSSYNSPLHF.

Here the CDR3 reads CASSQDGLGGNQPQHF. The CDR3 DNA is TGCGCCAGCAGCCAAGATGGATTAGGCGGCAATCAGCCCCAGCATTTT. This sequence joins TRBV4-3 and TRBJ1-5; D not resolved. V lost 0 bases and J lost 2, with 11 bases in between. Germline assignment: CDR1 LGHNA and CDR2 YSLEER. The CDR3 loop spans 16 amino acids.

This clone was seen repeatedly, ten times or more. The chain joins TRBV28 to TRBJ2-3; 10 positions match TRBD1. Germline V gene lookup returns CDR1 MDHEN and CDR2 SYDVKM. V shed 11 bases and J 2 bases; nucleotides not matched to a gene: 10. The CDR3 sequence is 15 residues long. The CDR3 here is CAVLPTGGFTDTQYF. In DNA, the CDR3 is TGTGCCGTCCTACCGACAGGGGGCTTCACAGATACGCAGTATTTT.

The sample holds a few counts of this clone. This rearrangement joins TRBV29-1 to TRBJ2-1; 8 nucleotides align to TRBD1. V was pared by 1 base and J by 3 bases, with 14 bases of the junction left unmatched. Germline lookup yields CDR1 SQVTM and CDR2 ANQGSEA. The length of the CDR3 is 18 residues. The CDR3 DNA is TGCAGCGTTGAAGGGCGGGACAGGCCATGGGTCCTCTACAATGAGCAGTTCTTC. The encoded protein is CSVEGRDRPWVLYNEQFF.

The genes are TRBV4-1 and TRBJ1-4, with D possibly being TRBD1 (6 bases). Germline CDR1 is MGHRA and CDR2 is YSYEKL. The CDR3 extends over 16 amino acids. The V and J ends lost 0 bases and 6 bases respectively, with 14 bases between them. CDR3 residues: CASSQDRGARDEKLFF. DNA of the CDR3: TGCGCCAGCAGCCAAGATAGGGGGGCTCGTGATGAAAAACTGTTTTTT.

The V and J genes are TRBV29-1 and TRBJ1-2; TRBD1 is a possible D gene (6 bases). The CDR3 covers 14 residues. Germline lookup yields CDR1 SQVTM and CDR2 ANQGSEA. V lost 6 bases, J lost 8 bases, and 22 bases lay in between. CDR3 sequence (DNA): TGCAGCGTCCCACGACATGGGGGCTCAGAAGGCTACACCTTC. Encoded protein: CSVPRHGGSEGYTF.

The V gene is TRBV5-1, the J gene TRBJ2-1; possibly TRBD2 for D (6 bases). This CDR3 has 15 amino acids. The V end lost 5 bases, the J end lost 6 bases, and 18 bases lay between the germline ends. From germline, CDR1 is SGHRS and CDR2 YFSETQ. CDR3 DNA sequence: TGCGCCAGCAGACGCGGGGACCACGGAGGCAATGAGCAGTTCTTC. Translated: CASRRGDHGGNEQFF.